This T cell receptor (beta chain) came from a study of T cells in Graves' hyperthyroidism and ophthalmopathy. This clonotype was counted only a few times. Germline trimming cut 8 bases from V and 7 bases from J; bases unmatched to any gene: 14. The CDR3 is 15 amino acids. CDR1 and CDR2 from the germline V gene are LNHDA and SQIVND (reference sequence). The investigators amplified TCR beta CDR3 regions from RNA transcripts. The HTBI primer set drove a first-round RT-PCR of the TCR CDR3. A single record per CDR3 protein comes from TCRdb applying MiXCR to the multiplex PCR reads. The table has approximately 200,000 distinct CDR3 sequences, 15% to 20% seen once.

The sequence was collected from a man aged 35 to 55 with Graves' hyperthyroidism. The V and J genes are TRBV19 and TRBJ2-4, with 7 positions matching TRBD1. Material: blood. The CDR3 region is CASRLTAGGNNIQYF. The CDR3 region has the DNA TGTGCCAGTCGGCTCACGGCAGGGGGAAACAACATTCAGTACTTC.